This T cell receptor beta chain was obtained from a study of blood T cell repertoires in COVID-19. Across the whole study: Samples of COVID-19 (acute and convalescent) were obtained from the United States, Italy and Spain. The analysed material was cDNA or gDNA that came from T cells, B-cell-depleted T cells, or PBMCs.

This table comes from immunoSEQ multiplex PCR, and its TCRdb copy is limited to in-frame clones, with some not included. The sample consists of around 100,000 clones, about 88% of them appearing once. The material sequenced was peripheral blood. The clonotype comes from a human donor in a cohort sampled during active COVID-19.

The CDR3 loop reads CASSQETGIRGYTF. CDR3 DNA sequence: TGTGCCAGCAGCCAAGAAACAGGGATTAGGGGCTACACCTTC. V and J are TRBV14 and TRBJ1-2; tentative D call: TRBD1 (6 bases). Trimming stripped 0 bases from V and 8 bases from J, with 13 bases between. CDR1 is SGHDN, CDR2 FVKESK, per germline. The CDR3 is made up of 14 amino acids.